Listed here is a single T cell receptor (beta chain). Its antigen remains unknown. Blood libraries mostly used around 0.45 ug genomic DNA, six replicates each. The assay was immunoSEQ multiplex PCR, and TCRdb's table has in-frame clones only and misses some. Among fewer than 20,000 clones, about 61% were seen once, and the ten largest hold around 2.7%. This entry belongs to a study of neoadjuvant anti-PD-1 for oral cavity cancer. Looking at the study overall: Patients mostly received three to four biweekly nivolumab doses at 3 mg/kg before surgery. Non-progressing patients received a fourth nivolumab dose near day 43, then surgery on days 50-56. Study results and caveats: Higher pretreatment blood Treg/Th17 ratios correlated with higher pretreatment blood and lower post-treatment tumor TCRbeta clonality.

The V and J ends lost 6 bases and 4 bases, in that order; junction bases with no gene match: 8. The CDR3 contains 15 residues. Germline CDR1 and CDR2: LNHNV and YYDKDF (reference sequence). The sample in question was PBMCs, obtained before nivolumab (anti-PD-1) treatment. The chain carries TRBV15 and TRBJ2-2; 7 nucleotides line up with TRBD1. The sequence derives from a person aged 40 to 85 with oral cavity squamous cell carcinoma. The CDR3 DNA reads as TGTGCCACCAGGCAAGACAGGGTTTCCACCGGGGAGCTGTTTTTT. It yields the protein CATRQDRVSTGELFF.